A single sample gave rise to the 29 T cell receptor beta chains below, sequenced in a study of shared clonotypes between healthy human individuals. Sequenced by immunoSEQ multiplex PCR; TCRdb stores in-frame clones only, minus some. This sample carries approximately 2,300,000 clones, roughly 90% of them seen once, and the ten largest clones take 0.3% to 0.4%. Sample: naive CD4+ T cells from PBMCs. Regarding subset: CD45RA+ positively selected. The receptors come from a man aged 18-30 years in good health. Some clones in this sample may be carry-over from other donors' samples.

The chain employs TRBV18 and TRBJ1-1, with TRBD1 matching 9 bases. Germline V lookup: CDR1 KGHSH, CDR2 LQKENI. V lost 2 bases, J lost 6 bases, and 7 bases stayed unmatched. The CDR3 contains 15 residues. CDR3 nucleotide sequence: TGTGCCAGCTCACCAACCCCACAGGGGGCCCCTGAAGCTTTCTTT. It is translated as CASSPTPQGAPEAFF.

The rearrangement uses TRBV5-1 and TRBJ1-2, with 10 bases identical to TRBD1. Trimming removed 3 bases from V and 3 bases from J; junction bases left unmatched: 8. The germline CDR1 and CDR2 sequences are SGHRS and YFSETQ. The CDR3 consists of 16 residues. CDR3 DNA: TGCGCCAGCAGCTCTGGGGGGACAGGGGTCGACTATGGCTACACCTTC. Its translation: CASSSGGTGVDYGYTF. The whole variable domain, remainder taken from reference TRBV5-1 and TRBJ1-2, is KAGVTQTPRYLIKTRGQQVTLSCSPISGHRSVSWYQQTPGQGLQFLFEYFSETQRNKGNFPGRFSGRQFSNSRSEMNVSTLELGDSALYLCASSSGGTGVDYGYTFGSGTRLTVV.

V usage is TRBV7-8 and J usage is TRBJ2-4; maybe TRBD2 (6 bases). Per the germline V gene, CDR1 is SGHVS and CDR2 is FQNEAQ. This CDR3 comprises 12 residues. V lost 5 bases, J lost 9 bases, and 11 bases lay in between. CDR3 protein: CASSLEGGIQYF. In DNA form, the CDR3 reads TGTGCCAGCAGCCTTGAGGGAGGCATTCAGTACTTC.

The chain links TRBV7-9 to TRBJ2-7, with D perhaps TRBD2 (6 bases). V lost 5 bases to trimming and J lost 6 bases, with 11 bases between them. Germline V lookup: CDR1 SEHNR, CDR2 FQNEAQ (reference sequence). The CDR3 is made up of 12 amino acids. CDR3 DNA: TGTGCCAGCAGCCAAGTGGGGGGCGAGCAGTACTTC. It is translated as CASSQVGGEQYF.

The CDR3 DNA reads TGTGCCAGCAGTTACCTGACTAGCCCAGACGAGCAGTACTTC. Translated, it gives CASSYLTSPDEQYF. V usage is TRBV6-5 and J usage is TRBJ2-7; 7 nucleotides match TRBD2. The junction had 6 bases not matched to a gene; V was cut back by 2 bases and J by 5 bases. The CDR3 covers 14 residues. Germline V gives CDR1 MNHEY, CDR2 SVGAGI.

This sequence joins TRBV7-2 and TRBJ2-1; D gene uncertain. V gave up 0 bases and J gave up 0 bases, with 15 bases separating them. This CDR3 comprises 18 residues. CDR1 and CDR2 (germline): SGHTA, FQGNSA. The CDR3 loop is CASSLASSGSPSYNEQFF. CDR3 coding DNA: TGTGCCAGCAGCTTAGCGTCCAGTGGTAGCCCCTCCTACAATGAGCAGTTCTTC.

About this clone: This sample also contains other DNA sequences that code for the same CDR3. This sequence joins TRBV7-3 and TRBJ1-3; the D is unclear. The CDR3 has 14 amino acids. From germline, CDR1 is SGHTA and CDR2 FQGTGA. Trimming removed 2 bases at V and 4 bases at J, with 9 bases between. CDR3 sequence: CASSLAGSGNTIYF. The CDR3 DNA reads TGTGCCAGCAGCTTAGCGGGGTCCGGAAACACCATATATTTT.

V gene TRBV28 combines with J gene TRBJ2-6, with no clear D. CDR3 length equals 16 residues. V was clipped by 3 bases and J by 0 bases, with 9 bases between them. CDR1 and CDR2 (germline): MDHEN, SYDVKM. As DNA, the CDR3 is TGTGCCAGCAGTTTCGGACGGACCTCTGGGGCCAACGTCCTGACTTTC. Its protein is CASSFGRTSGANVLTF.

The rearrangement joins TRBV7-4 to TRBJ2-2; 14 bases align to TRBD2. CDR1 SGHVT and CDR2 SQSDAQ come from the germline V gene. V lost 4 bases and J lost 9; bases outside the gene matches: 7. This CDR3 region has 16 residues. CDR3 amino acids: CASSSGTSGRFRELFF. The DNA of the CDR3 is TGTGCCAGCAGCTCTGGGACTAGCGGGAGATTTAGGGAGCTGTTTTTT.

The CDR3 here is CASSPGTTNYGYTF. The CDR3, as DNA: TGTGCCAGCAGTCCCGGGACAACTAACTATGGCTACACCTTC. The rearrangement uses TRBV28 and TRBJ1-2; D is perhaps TRBD1 (6 bases). This CDR3 contains 14 residues. Trimming removed 5 bases at V and 0 bases at J, with 10 bases between. CDR1 is MDHEN, CDR2 SYDVKM, per germline.

This clone was picked up one time. This same CDR3 is encoded by further DNA sequences in the sample. The chain employs TRBV28 and TRBJ1-4; D is ambiguous. V was pared by 5 bases and J by 2 bases, with 9 bases between. The CDR3 is 14 residues long. Germline lookup yields CDR1 MDHEN and CDR2 SYDVKM. The CDR3 DNA sequence: TGTGCCAGCAGTCCAGGTTCGACTAATGAAAAACTGTTTTTT. This gives the protein CASSPGSTNEKLFF. Complete variable domain (other parts from reference TRBV28 and TRBJ1-4): DVKVTQSSRYLVKRTGEKVFLECVQDMDHENMFWYRQDPGLGLRLIYFSYDVKMKEKGDIPEGYSVSREKKERFSLILESASTNQTSMYLCASSPGSTNEKLFFGSGTQLSVL.

This chain uses TRBV28 with TRBJ1-1; D call uncertain. CDR3 length equals 15 residues. In germline, CDR1 is MDHEN, CDR2 SYDVKM. Deletions cut 2 bases from V and 6 bases from J, with 16 bases between. CDR3 DNA: TGTGCCAGCAGTTTAGTAGCCGGGTACTCGGCTGAAGCTTTCTTT. This codes for CASSLVAGYSAEAFF.

V is TRBV5-1 and J is TRBJ2-5, with D unclear. The V end lost 5 bases, the J end lost 2 bases, and 13 bases lay between the germline ends. Germline lookup yields CDR1 SGHRS and CDR2 YFSETQ. The CDR3 contains 14 residues. Here the CDR3 reads CASSFPEAQETQYF. The CDR3 DNA sequence: TGCGCCAGCAGTTTTCCCGAAGCGCAAGAGACCCAGTACTTC.

The V call is TRBV28, the J call TRBJ2-1; TRBD2 matches 14 bases. There are 21 residues in the CDR3. V gave up 6 bases and J gave up 7 bases; unmatched junction bases: 23. Looked up from germline, CDR1 is MDHEN and CDR2 is SYDVKM. This chain's CDR3 is CASRPTIVRGLAGVKGNEQFF. The CDR3 DNA sequence: TGTGCCAGCAGACCAACCATAGTCCGGGGACTAGCGGGAGTAAAAGGGAATGAGCAGTTCTTC.

In the case of this clone: This specimen includes other DNA sequences encoding the same CDR3. V is TRBV28 and J is TRBJ2-3, with D perhaps matching TRBD1 (6 bases). From germline, CDR1 is MDHEN and CDR2 SYDVKM. The germline V and J ends were trimmed by 6 bases and 3 bases, with 13 bases remaining between them. The CDR3 is 14 residues long. The CDR3 is CASSQLTGTDTQYF. CDR3 DNA sequence: TGTGCCAGCAGCCAACTAACAGGGACAGATACGCAGTATTTT.

The V gene is TRBV29-1, the J gene TRBJ2-3; 8 bases agree with TRBD2. After removal of 8 bases from V and 3 bases from J, the junction contained 19 bases not matched to a gene. The CDR3 loop spans 17 amino acids. Germline V CDR1 and CDR2: SQVTM, ANQGSEA. The CDR3 coding sequence is TGCAGCTCATCCCCCGGGAACGGGAGGGCAGGGACAGATACGCAGTATTTT. It encodes CSSSPGNGRAGTDTQYF.

The CDR3 DNA reads TGTGCCAGCAGCTTAGGGGGACTAGCGGGAGAAGTAAGGCAGTATTTT. Its translation is CASSLGGLAGEVRQYF. The chain combines TRBV7-3 with TRBJ2-3; 14 bases line up with TRBD2. The V gene's germline CDR1 is SGHTA and CDR2 FQGTGA. The junction had 9 bases not matched to a gene; V was cut back by 2 bases and J by 11 bases. The CDR3 is 16 amino acids. The variable domain in full, completed from reference TRBV7-3 and TRBJ2-3, reads GAGVSQTPSNKVTEKGKYVELRCDPISGHTALYWYRQSLGQGPEFLIYFQGTGAADDSGLPNDRFFAVRPEGSVSTLKIQRTERGDSAVYLCASSLGGLAGEVRQYFGPGTRLTVL.

This chain uses TRBV5-1 with TRBJ1-6; D remains ambiguous. Germline V lookup: CDR1 SGHRS, CDR2 YFSETQ. Trimming took 4 bases from V and 7 from J, leaving 15 bases between them. The length of the CDR3 is 15 residues. Here the CDR3 DNA reads TGCGCCAGCAGCGAACGGGTGGATCCCAATTCACCCCTCCACTTT. This codes for CASSERVDPNSPLHF.

On this clone: Germline is not matched at one junction end, which may reflect a read error. The chain joins TRBV6-6 to TRBJ2-7, with a weak D call TRBD1 (6 bases). CDR1 MNHNY and CDR2 SVGAGI come from the germline V gene (reference sequence). The CDR3 is 12 amino acids. The chain's CDR3 is CASSYSGALGTF. In nucleotides, the CDR3 is TGTGCCAGCAGTTACTCGGGGGCCCTAGGGACCTTC.

The genes are TRBV2 and TRBJ1-1; 7 bases align to TRBD1. The CDR3 runs 15 residues. The germline V gene encodes CDR1 SNHLY and CDR2 FYNNEI. V trimming: 7 bases; J trimming: 0 bases; junction bases outside the gene matches: 8. CDR3 sequence: CASKSYRGMNTEAFF. The CDR3 bases are TGTGCCAGCAAATCTTACAGGGGAATGAACACTGAAGCTTTCTTT.

The gene calls are TRBV6-5 and TRBJ2-1, with 7 bases fitting TRBD1. The CDR3 runs 15 residues. Germline values: CDR1 MNHEY, CDR2 SVGAGI. V lost 6 bases to trimming and J lost 6 bases; unmatched junction nucleotides: 11. The CDR3 spells CASREIQGGFNEQFF. The CDR3 DNA follows: TGTGCCAGCAGGGAAATCCAAGGGGGCTTCAATGAGCAGTTCTTC.

This chain connects TRBV7-6 to TRBJ2-1; D perhaps matches TRBD2 (6 bases). The CDR3 contains 16 residues. Trimming removed 3 bases at V and 8 bases at J, with 20 bases between. The germline CDR1 and CDR2 sequences are SGHVS and FNYEAQ. CDR3 protein: CASSFESGSGAYEQFF. In DNA, the CDR3 is TGTGCCAGCAGCTTTGAGTCCGGGAGTGGAGCCTATGAGCAGTTCTTC.

The DNA of the CDR3 is TGTGCCAGCAGCCAAGAAGTCGCTAGCGGGAAGGTCAATGAGCAGTTCTTC. It is translated as CASSQEVASGKVNEQFF. The chain joins TRBV4-2 to TRBJ2-1, with 9 bases lining up with TRBD2. The V gene's germline CDR1 is LGHNA and CDR2 YNFKEQ. V trimming: 0 bases; J trimming: 6 bases; junction bases outside the gene matches: 9. This CDR3 contains 17 residues.

This rearrangement joins TRBV28 to TRBJ1-1, with a tentative D call TRBD1 (5 bases). Germline V gene data show CDR1 as MDHEN and CDR2 as SYDVKM. V lost 6 bases and J lost 9, with 14 bases in between. The CDR3 is made up of 12 amino acids. The CDR3 DNA reads TGTGCCAGCAGCTTTCGGGACGGGCAAGCTTTCTTT. Translation gives CASSFRDGQAFF.

The J gene is TRBJ2-5, the V gene TRBV30; D gene ambiguous. Germline V CDR1 and CDR2: GTSNPN, SVGIG (reference sequence). V lost 0 bases and J lost 13, with 15 bases in between. CDR3 length equals 12 residues. The CDR3, as DNA: TGTGCCTGGAGTGTAACGGCCTTACCTCCGTACTTC. This encodes CAWSVTALPPYF. Full variable domain (missing parts from reference TRBV30 and TRBJ2-5): SQTIHQWPATLVQPVGSPLSLECTVEGTSNPNLYWYRQAAGRGLQLLFYSVGIGQISSEVPQNLSASRPQDRQFILSSKKLLLSDSGFYLCAWSVTALPPYFGPGTRLLVL.

The J gene is TRBJ1-5, the V gene TRBV28; 9 bases are shared with TRBD1. CDR3 length: 15 amino acids. With 3 bases clipped from V and 9 bases from J, the junction kept 9 bases outside the gene matches. Per germline, CDR1 MDHEN and CDR2 SYDVKM. CDR3 in amino acids: CASSFQGQGIRPQHF. The DNA for the CDR3 is TGTGCCAGCAGTTTTCAGGGACAGGGAATTCGGCCCCAGCATTTT.

The chain joins TRBV28 to TRBJ2-5; possible D gene TRBD2, 6 bases. CDR1 MDHEN and CDR2 SYDVKM come from the germline V gene. Trimming cost V 5 bases and J 4 bases, with 23 bases left between them. This CDR3 has 17 amino acids. In DNA form, the CDR3 reads TGTGCCAGCAGTCCCCGTGGGAGGACCCCGGGGTTAGAGACCCAGTACTTC. It yields the protein CASSPRGRTPGLETQYF. The full variable domain, with the rest looked up from reference TRBV28 and TRBJ2-5, is DVKVTQSSRYLVKRTGEKVFLECVQDMDHENMFWYRQDPGLGLRLIYFSYDVKMKEKGDIPEGYSVSREKKERFSLILESASTNQTSMYLCASSPRGRTPGLETQYFGPGTRLLVL.

Of note for this clone: One end of the junction is discordant with germline, which a read error may explain. The chain combines TRBV6-6 with TRBJ2-7, with D possibly matching TRBD1 (5 bases). Per the germline V gene, CDR1 is MNHNY and CDR2 is SVGAGI (reference sequence). The CDR3 loop spans 14 amino acids. CDR3: CAGSSTVKTHEQYF. CDR3 nucleotides: TGTGCCGGCAGCTCGACAGTTAAAACCCACGAGCAGTACTTC.

The V call is TRBV4-3, the J call TRBJ1-6, with D hard to call. Germline V gene sequence: CDR1 LGHNA, CDR2 YSLEER. Trimming left V 0 bases short and J 13 bases short, with 10 bases between. The CDR3 runs 13 residues. Written as DNA, the CDR3 is TGCGCCAGCAGCCAAGACACTAGTTCTCCCCTCCACTTT. Residues: CASSQDTSSPLHF.